This passage covers 2 T cell receptor beta chains from one sample sequenced in a study of neurological immune-mediated disorders. TCRdb fed the 5' RACE reads into MiXCR, producing one record per CDR3 protein. The sample contains tens of thousands of distinct CDR3 sequences, 8% to 9% of which appear only once. Time point meaning: longitudinal time-point 3. What was sequenced was PBMCs. The receptors shown here come from a middle-aged woman in good health.

This clonotype was recorded many times. The chain has TRBV7-8 and TRBJ2-7; 10 positions match TRBD1. The CDR3 is made up of 17 amino acids. Germline CDR1 reads SGHVS; CDR2 reads FQNEAQ. The trim removed 5 bases at V and 0 bases at J, leaving 10 bases unmatched. CDR3 amino acids: CASSPTGGTGVSYEQYF. CDR3 in DNA: TGTGCCAGCAGCCCGACCGGCGGGACAGGGGTCTCCTACGAGCAGTACTTC. The full variable domain, with the rest looked up from reference TRBV7-8 and TRBJ2-7, is GAGVSQSPRYKVAKRGQDVALRCDPISGHVSLFWYQQALGQGPEFLTYFQNEAQLDKSGLPSDRFFAERPEGSVSTLKIQRTQQEDSAVYLCASSPTGGTGVSYEQYFGPGTRLTVT.

This clonotype was recorded at least ten times. The V gene is TRBV5-6, the J gene TRBJ2-7, with 9 bases fitting TRBD1. Unmatched junction bases numbered 2, after V lost 0 bases and J lost 4 bases. CDR1 is SGHDT, CDR2 YYEEEE, per germline. The CDR3 is 14 amino acids. The CDR3 is CASSLAGTGYEQYF. CDR3 nucleotides: TGTGCCAGCAGCTTGGCGGGGACAGGGTACGAGCAGTACTTC.